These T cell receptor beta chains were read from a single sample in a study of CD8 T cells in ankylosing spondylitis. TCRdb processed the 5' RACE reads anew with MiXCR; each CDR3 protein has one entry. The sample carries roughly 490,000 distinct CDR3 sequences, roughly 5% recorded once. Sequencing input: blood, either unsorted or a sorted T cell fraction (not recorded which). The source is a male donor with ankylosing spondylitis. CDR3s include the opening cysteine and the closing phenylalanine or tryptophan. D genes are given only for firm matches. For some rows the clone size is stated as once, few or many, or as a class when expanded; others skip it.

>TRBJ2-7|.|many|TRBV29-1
CSVEDLTGYYEQYF
TGCAGCGTTGAAGATCTCACAGGGTACTACGAGCAGTACTTC
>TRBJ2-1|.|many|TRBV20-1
CSARDGNSYNEQFF
TGCAGTGCTAGAGATGGGAACTCCTACAATGAGCAGTTCTTC
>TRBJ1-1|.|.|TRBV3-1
CASSQVLANTEAFF
TGTGCCAGCAGCCAAGTACTTGCGAACACTGAAGCTTTCTTT
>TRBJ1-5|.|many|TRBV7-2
CASSLEAVGNQPQHF
TGTGCCAGCAGCTTAGAGGCGGTTGGGAATCAGCCCCAGCATTTT
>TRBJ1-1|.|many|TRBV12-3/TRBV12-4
CASPGSGPEAFF
TGTGCCAGCCCGGGTAGTGGCCCTGAAGCTTTCTTT
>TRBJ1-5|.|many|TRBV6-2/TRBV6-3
CASSYGVEPQHF
TGTGCCAGCAGTTACGGGGTGGAGCCCCAGCATTTT
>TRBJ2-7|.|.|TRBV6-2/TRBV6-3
CASSYPLKPYEQYF
TGTGCCAGCAGTTACCCACTGAAGCCCTACGAGCAGTACTTC
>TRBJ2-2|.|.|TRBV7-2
CASSFQPPGDTGELFF
TGTGCCAGCAGCTTCCAACCACCCGGGGACACCGGGGAGCTGTTTTTT
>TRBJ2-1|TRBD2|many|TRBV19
CASSEREGLNEQFF
TGTGCCAGTAGCGAGCGGGAGGGCCTCAATGAGCAGTTCTTC
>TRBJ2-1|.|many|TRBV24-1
CATARGSSYNEQFF
TGTGCCACGGCTAGGGGAAGCTCCTACAATGAGCAGTTCTTC
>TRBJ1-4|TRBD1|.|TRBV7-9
CASSPNRGVREKLFF
TGTGCCAGCAGCCCGAACAGGGGGGTGAGGGAAAAACTGTTTTTT
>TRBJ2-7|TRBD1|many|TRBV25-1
CASSEKDRGVEQYF
TGTGCCAGCAGTGAGAAGGACAGGGGAGTCGAGCAGTACTTC
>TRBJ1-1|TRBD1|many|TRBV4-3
CASSQADRGSEAFF
TGCGCCAGCAGCCAAGCAGACAGGGGGTCTGAAGCTTTCTTT
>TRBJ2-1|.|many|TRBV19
CASSISHGNEQFF
TGTGCCAGTAGTATTTCCCATGGGAATGAGCAGTTCTTC
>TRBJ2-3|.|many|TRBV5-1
CASSLGATTDTQYF
TGCGCCAGCAGCTTGGGGGCCACCACAGATACGCAGTATTTT
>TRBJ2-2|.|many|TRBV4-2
CASSLDLAGSTGELFF
TGTGCCAGCAGCCTCGACCTCGCCGGGTCTACCGGGGAGCTGTTTTTT
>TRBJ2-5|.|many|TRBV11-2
CASSLGQGVFVKTQYF
TGTGCCAGCAGCTTAGGGCAGGGTGTTTTCGTAAAGACCCAGTACTTC
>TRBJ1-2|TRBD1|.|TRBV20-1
CSAKKQGSRGYTF
TGCAGTGCTAAAAAACAGGGGTCGAGGGGCTACACCTTC
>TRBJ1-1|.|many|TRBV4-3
CASSRWGHSNTEAFF
TGCGCCAGCAGCCGGTGGGGACACTCAAACACTGAAGCTTTCTTT
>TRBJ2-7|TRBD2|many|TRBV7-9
CASSTGTSGYYEQYF
TGTGCCAGCAGCACCGGGACTAGCGGTTACTACGAGCAGTACTTC
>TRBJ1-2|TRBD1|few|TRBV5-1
CASSLNTGGNYGYTF
TGCGCCAGCAGCTTGAATACAGGGGGCAACTATGGCTACACCTTC
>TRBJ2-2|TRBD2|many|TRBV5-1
CASSETSGLTGELFF
TGCGCCAGCAGCGAGACTAGCGGGTTGACCGGGGAGCTGTTTTTT
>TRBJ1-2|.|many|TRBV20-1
CSARGGRPGDYGYTF
TGCAGTGCTAGAGGGGGCAGGCCCGGGGACTATGGCTACACCTTC
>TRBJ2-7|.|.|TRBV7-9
CASSLNTGGQYF
TGTGCCAGCAGCTTAAATACCGGGGGGCAGTACTTC
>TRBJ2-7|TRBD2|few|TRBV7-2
CASSFFRVGGYEQYF
TGTGCCAGCAGCTTTTTCCGGGTCGGGGGGTACGAGCAGTACTTC
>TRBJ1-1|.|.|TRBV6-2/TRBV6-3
CASSGAAWGSTEAFF
TGTGCCAGCAGTGGAGCAGCCTGGGGGAGCACTGAAGCTTTCTTT
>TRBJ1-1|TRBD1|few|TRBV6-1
CATGTGAPLGNTEAFF
TGTGCCACCGGGACAGGGGCTCCGTTGGGGAACACTGAAGCTTTCTTT
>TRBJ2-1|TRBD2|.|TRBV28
CASKTSGGYNEQFF
TGTGCCAGCAAAACTAGCGGGGGATACAATGAGCAGTTCTTC
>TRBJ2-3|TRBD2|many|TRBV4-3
CASSQESAGEVDTQYF
TGCGCCAGCAGCCAAGAGTCAGCGGGGGAAGTTGATACGCAGTATTTT
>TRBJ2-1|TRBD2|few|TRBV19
CASRLAGGYNEQFF
TGTGCCAGTAGGTTAGCGGGGGGATACAATGAGCAGTTCTTC
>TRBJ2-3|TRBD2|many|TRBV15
CATSRGTSGADTQYF
TGTGCCACCAGCAGGGGGACTAGCGGGGCAGATACGCAGTATTTT
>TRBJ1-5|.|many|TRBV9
CASSVDPTNQPQHF
TGTGCCAGCAGCGTAGACCCCACAAATCAGCCCCAGCATTTT
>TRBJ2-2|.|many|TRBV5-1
CASSLGTRGNTGELFF
TGCGCCAGCAGCTTGGGTACCAGGGGGAACACCGGGGAGCTGTTTTTT
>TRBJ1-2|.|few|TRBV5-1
CASSLRSQGTDGYTF
TGCGCCAGCAGCTTGCGCTCTCAGGGGACGGATGGCTACACCTTC
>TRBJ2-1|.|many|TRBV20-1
CSAPDKWWGSYNEQFF
TGCAGTGCTCCCGACAAATGGTGGGGATCCTACAATGAGCAGTTCTTC
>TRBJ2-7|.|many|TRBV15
CATSRGSTGYEQYF
TGTGCCACCAGCAGAGGCTCCACGGGATACGAGCAGTACTTC
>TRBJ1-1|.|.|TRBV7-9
CAGRRATEAFF
TGTGCCGGCCGCAGGGCCACTGAAGCTTTCTTT